The 22 T cell receptor beta chains below were found in one sample sequenced in a study of cytomegalovirus exposure and HLA in healthy donors. The primer mix had 60 Vbeta and 13 Jbeta primers. The repertoire was sequenced with immunoSEQ multiplex PCR; TCRdb's copy has only in-frame clones and lacks some. Of around 91,000 clones listed, around 80% are singletons. Material for sequencing was PBMCs. The receptors were gathered from a male donor in good health and CMV-seropositive.

The chain combines TRBV27 with TRBJ2-3; possibly TRBD2 for D (6 bases). This CDR3 region has 13 residues. V dropped 3 bases and J dropped 7 bases, with 11 bases sitting between them. Germline CDR1 is MNHEY and CDR2 is SMNVEV (reference sequence). The CDR3 nucleotides read TGTGCCAGCAGTTTTCGCGGAGGGAATACGCAGTATTTT. Amino acids: CASSFRGGNTQYF.

The chain joins TRBV5-1 to TRBJ2-1, with D perhaps matching TRBD2 (6 bases). Trimming removed 2 bases at V and 5 bases at J, with 11 bases between. Germline CDR1 and CDR2: SGHRS and YFSETQ. The CDR3 consists of 14 residues. CDR3 amino acids: CASSFSGRNNEQFF. CDR3 DNA sequence: TGCGCCAGCAGCTTTAGCGGCCGTAACAATGAGCAGTTCTTC.

This chain uses TRBV30 with TRBJ2-7; TRBD2 aligns across 8 bases. The J segment lost 2 bases and the V segment lost 2 bases, leaving 5 bases of the junction unmatched. Germline CDR1 and CDR2: GTSNPN and SVGIG (reference sequence). This CDR3 region has 14 residues. This CDR3 is CAWSREGLAYEQYF. CDR3 DNA: TGTGCCTGGAGTCGCGAGGGACTAGCCTACGAGCAGTACTTC.

This clone showed up just once. The CDR3 nucleotides read TGCGCCAGCATTGGGACTAGTGTGAAGGACACAGATACGCAGTATTTT. Translated, it gives CASIGTSVKDTDTQYF. The genes are TRBV10-1 and TRBJ2-3; 8 bases line up with TRBD2. V lost 7 bases to trimming and J lost 2 bases; unmatched junction nucleotides: 11. The CDR3 is made up of 16 amino acids. Germline V gene sequence: CDR1 WNHNN, CDR2 SYGVQD (reference sequence).

CDR3 region: CATNRGSGEQYF. In nucleotides, the CDR3 is TGTGCCACCAATCGGGGGAGCGGCGAGCAGTACTTC. This chain connects TRBV15 to TRBJ2-7, with a possible D match to TRBD2 (6 bases). The CDR3 spans 12 residues. CDR1 and CDR2 from the germline V gene are LNHNV and YYDKDF (reference sequence). V was trimmed by 7 bases and J by 6 bases, leaving 13 bases between them.

The genes are TRBV27 and TRBJ1-1; D is perhaps TRBD1 (6 bases). This CDR3 spans 14 amino acids. V was cut by 8 bases and J by 1 base, with 14 bases left in between. Germline loops: CDR1 MNHEY, CDR2 SMNVEV (reference sequence). CDR3 loop: CASQQGWGNTEAFF. Written as DNA, the CDR3 is TGTGCCAGCCAACAGGGCTGGGGGAACACTGAAGCTTTCTTT.

This chain connects TRBV5-1 to TRBJ1-2, with a possible D match to TRBD1 (6 bases). Germline CDR1 reads SGHRS; CDR2 reads YFSETQ. This CDR3 has 16 residues. Trimming pared 0 bases from V and 3 bases from J, leaving 15 bases between. CDR3 coding DNA: TGCGCCAGCAGCTTGGTAGGGGGGGCAAGGGACTATGGCTACACCTTC. Its translation: CASSLVGGARDYGYTF.

V is TRBV7-9 and J is TRBJ1-2; D is undetermined. The CDR3 consists of 15 residues. The V end was cut by 5 bases, the J end by 0 bases, with 13 bases between. Germline values: CDR1 SEHNR, CDR2 FQNEAQ (reference sequence). Written as DNA, the CDR3 is TGTGCCAGCAGCGCGGATTCCGGGACTAACTATGGCTACACCTTC. This encodes CASSADSGTNYGYTF.

This chain joins TRBV28 and TRBJ1-1; D is unclear. The CDR3 has 12 amino acids. Deletions cut 6 bases from V and 5 bases from J, with 10 bases between. Germline values: CDR1 MDHEN, CDR2 SYDVKM. CDR3 in amino acids: CASSSELTEAFF. The CDR3 DNA reads as TGTGCCAGCAGCTCGGAGCTAACTGAAGCTTTCTTT.

This clone was recorded once. This rearrangement joins TRBV30 to TRBJ1-6, with D maybe TRBD1 (6 bases). This CDR3 region has 16 residues. CDR1 is GTSNPN and CDR2 is SVGIG in the germline V gene (reference sequence). V lost 6 bases and J lost 1, with 16 bases in between. The CDR3 sequence: CACYREGRSYNSPLHF. CDR3 bases: TGTGCCTGTTACAGGGAGGGACGTTCCTATAATTCACCCCTCCACTTT.

The rearrangement joins TRBV9 to TRBJ1-6; TRBD1 might be the D (5 bases). CDR3 length equals 14 residues. The ends were cut back, 6 bases at V and 8 bases at J, with 15 bases in the middle. Germline V gene lookup returns CDR1 SGDLS and CDR2 YYNGEE. The CDR3 spells CASTAGWGDSPLHF. In DNA, the CDR3 is TGTGCCAGCACCGCGGGCTGGGGGGATTCACCCCTCCACTTT.

The CDR3 DNA is TGTGCCAGCAGCCTCGGACAGGGGAAGAGGGACACTGAAGCTTTCTTT. Amino acids: CASSLGQGKRDTEAFF. V usage is TRBV5-4 and J usage is TRBJ1-1, with 9 bases identical to TRBD1. The length of the CDR3 is 16 residues. The trim removed 4 bases at V and 3 bases at J, leaving 10 bases unmatched. CDR1 SGHNT and CDR2 YYREEE come from the germline V gene (reference sequence).

The chain joins TRBV6-5 to TRBJ2-5; 7 bases line up with TRBD1. This CDR3 has 15 amino acids. V shed 4 bases and J 4 bases; nucleotides not matched to a gene: 9. Per the germline V gene, CDR1 is MNHEY and CDR2 is SVGAGI. This CDR3 reads CASSSYRGGGETQYF. The CDR3 DNA reads TGTGCCAGCAGTTCTTACAGGGGTGGAGGAGAGACCCAGTACTTC.

The chain combines TRBV11-1 with TRBJ1-6; D perhaps matches TRBD1 (5 bases). CDR1 SGHAT and CDR2 FQDESV come from the germline V gene (reference sequence). The V end was cut by 6 bases, the J end by 6 bases, with 18 bases between. The CDR3 covers 16 residues. This CDR3 reads CASSDPFTGPNSPLHF. The CDR3 DNA reads as TGTGCCAGCAGTGACCCTTTTACAGGTCCTAATTCACCCCTCCACTTT.

The chain recombines TRBV4-1 with TRBJ2-1, with 8 bases fitting TRBD2. V gave up 1 base and J gave up 15 bases; unmatched junction bases: 11. The germline CDR1 and CDR2 sequences are MGHRA and YSYEKL. The CDR3 covers 14 residues. CDR3 DNA sequence: TGCGCCAGCAGCCAAGTTGGGACTAGGACTTTGGCGTTCTTC. Translating gives CASSQVGTRTLAFF.

The chain joins TRBV28 to TRBJ1-4; 7 bases are shared with TRBD1. Trimming at V came to 6 bases and at J to 5 bases, leaving 12 bases not matched to a gene. CDR1 is MDHEN and CDR2 is SYDVKM in the germline V gene. CDR3 length: 16 residues. For the CDR3, the DNA is TGTGCCAGCAGGACACTCGACAGGGAAAAGAATGAAAAACTGTTTTTT. Protein product: CASRTLDREKNEKLFF.

V is TRBV2 and J is TRBJ1-2, with D hard to call. The CDR3 runs to 13 residues. Trimming shortened V by 7 bases and J by 6 bases, and 15 bases separated the two germline ends. In germline, CDR1 is SNHLY, CDR2 FYNNEI. The CDR3 here is CASKVFESDGYTF. CDR3 sequence (DNA): TGTGCCAGCAAAGTGTTCGAGTCTGATGGCTACACCTTC.

This clone showed up just a few times. The rearrangement uses TRBV7-2 and TRBJ2-7, with D possibly matching TRBD1 (6 bases). The CDR3 totals 14 residues. CDR1 is SGHTA and CDR2 is FQGNSA in the germline V gene. Trimming took 6 bases from V and 7 from J, leaving 19 bases between them. The CDR3 sequence is CASREAGTSGEQYF. The DNA for the CDR3 is TGTGCCAGCAGAGAAGCTGGGACATCAGGGGAGCAGTACTTC.

The CDR3 protein is CASTSTGRTNSYEQYF. As DNA, the CDR3 is TGTGCCAGCACCTCCACTGGGAGGACTAACTCCTACGAGCAGTACTTC. The chain couples TRBV28 to TRBJ2-5, with D possibly TRBD2 on 6 matching bases. Gene TRBJ2-7 matches the end of the DNA better, so the J call may be wrong. The germline V gene has CDR1 MDHEN and CDR2 SYDVKM. This CDR3 is 16 amino acids long.

The gene calls are TRBV19 and TRBJ1-3; D not resolved. Deletions cut 7 bases from V and 0 bases from J, with 7 bases between. The CDR3 is 13 amino acids. The germline CDR1 and CDR2 sequences are LNHDA and SQIVND (reference sequence). This CDR3 reads CASTENSGNTIYF. As DNA, the CDR3 is TGTGCCAGTACCGAGAACTCTGGAAACACCATATATTTT.

The chain couples TRBV6-5 to TRBJ2-5, with 7 bases that match TRBD1. Germline CDR1 is MNHEY and CDR2 is SVGAGI. The CDR3 totals 14 residues. V was pared by 2 bases and J by 2 bases, with 2 bases of the junction left unmatched. The CDR3 DNA reads TGTGCCAGCAGTTACGGGACAGTTCAAGAGACCCAGTACTTC. Translation gives CASSYGTVQETQYF.

This clone was observed once. The rearrangement uses TRBV6-6 and TRBJ2-1, with TRBD1 matching 11 bases. Germline V gene data show CDR1 as MNHNY and CDR2 as SVGAGI (reference sequence). Losses at the gene ends were 2 bases for V and 6 bases for J; bases not matched to a gene: 3. The CDR3 length is 15 residues. Here the CDR3 DNA reads TGTGCCAGCAGTTACGCCGGGACAGGGGGCAATGAGCAGTTCTTC. This gives the protein CASSYAGTGGNEQFF.